This T cell receptor beta chain was sequenced in a study of cytomegalovirus exposure and HLA in healthy donors. V dropped 6 bases and J dropped 1 base, with 15 bases sitting between them. From germline, CDR1 is MNHEY and CDR2 SVGAGI. This CDR3 has 15 residues. About this clone itself: No antigen is known for it.

General observations from the study: There were several of the most significant clusters that appeared linked to common viral pathogens in a later analysis. The study assumed roughly uniform donor sequencing depth for presence/absence analyses.

Both 60 Vbeta primers and 13 Jbeta primers went into the PCR. Repertoires were generated with immunoSEQ multiplex PCR, while TCRdb's copy carries only in-frame clones and drops some. The sample gives about 180,000 clones, around 80% of which show up once; 4.8% is in the top ten. The TCR was taken from a man aged 18 to 30 in good health and CMV-seronegative. The J gene is TRBJ1-2, the V gene TRBV6-5, with D uncertain. Specimen: PBMCs. CDR3 sequence reads: CASSPGVGNNYGYTF. The CDR3 DNA follows: TGTGCCAGCAGCCCCGGGGTGGGTAATAACTATGGCTACACCTTC.